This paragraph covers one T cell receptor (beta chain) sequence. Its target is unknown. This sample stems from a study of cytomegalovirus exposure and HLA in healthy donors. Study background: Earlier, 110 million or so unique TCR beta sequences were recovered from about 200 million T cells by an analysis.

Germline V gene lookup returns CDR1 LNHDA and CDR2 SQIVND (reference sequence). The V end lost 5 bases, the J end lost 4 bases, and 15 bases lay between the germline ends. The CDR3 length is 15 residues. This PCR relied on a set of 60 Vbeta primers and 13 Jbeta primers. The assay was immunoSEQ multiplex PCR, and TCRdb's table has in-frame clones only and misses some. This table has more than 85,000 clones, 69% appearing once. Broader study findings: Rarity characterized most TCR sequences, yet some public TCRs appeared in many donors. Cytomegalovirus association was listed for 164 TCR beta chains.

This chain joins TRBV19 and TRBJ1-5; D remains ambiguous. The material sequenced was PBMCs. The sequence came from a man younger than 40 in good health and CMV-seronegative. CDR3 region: CASSPGRVRNQPQHF. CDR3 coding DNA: TGTGCCAGTAGTCCCGGGAGGGTGCGGAATCAGCCCCAGCATTTT.